This entry lists 13 T cell receptor beta chains sequenced from one sample in a study of T cell responses to AZD1222 COVID-19 vaccine. Data came from immunoSEQ multiplex PCR; TCRdb stores just in-frame clones and leaves some out. The sample holds about 160,000 clones; about nine tenths are singletons and the top ten take around 5.9%. Sample: peripheral blood, taken on day 0 of AZD1222 vaccination. The receptors here all came from an adult in good health.

J is TRBJ2-7 and V is TRBV3-1 (or the pseudogene TRBV3-2), with TRBD1 matching over 7 bases. This CDR3 region has 15 residues. Trimming at V came to 4 bases and at J to 2 bases, leaving 8 bases not matched to a gene. CDR1 and CDR2 (germline): LGHDT, YNNKEL (reference sequence). CDR3 region: CASSPRVTGPYEQYF. The CDR3 coding sequence is TGTGCCAGCAGCCCCAGGGTGACAGGGCCCTACGAGCAGTACTTC.

The V and J genes are TRBV28 and TRBJ2-3; TRBD1 agrees at 10 bases. From germline, CDR1 is MDHEN and CDR2 SYDVKM. With 10 bases clipped from V and 2 bases from J, the junction kept 3 bases outside the gene matches. The CDR3 has 13 residues. This CDR3 is CAIDRGPTDTQYF. The CDR3 DNA follows: TGTGCCATCGACAGGGGGCCCACAGATACGCAGTATTTT.

With respect to this clone: A read error may account for a junction end that differs from germline. The V and J genes are TRBV9 and TRBJ1-6, with D perhaps TRBD1 (6 bases). Per germline, CDR1 SGDLS and CDR2 YYNGEE. CDR3 size: 16 residues. The CDR3 bases are TGTGCCAGTAGCGGACAGCTGGGGACGGGTGGTTCACCCCTCCACTTT. Translated: CASSGQLGTGGSPLHF.

This rearrangement joins TRBV2 to TRBJ1-2; D is unclear. V lost 7 bases, J lost 4 bases, and 10 bases lay in between. Per germline, CDR1 SNHLY and CDR2 FYNNEI. CDR3 length: 12 residues. This chain's CDR3 is CASKIRAYGYTF. DNA for the CDR3: TGTGCCAGCAAAATCAGAGCCTATGGCTACACCTTC.

This chain connects TRBV7-2 to TRBJ1-2; no firm D call. The germline V gene encodes CDR1 SGHTA and CDR2 FQGNSA. This CDR3 has 15 amino acids. Trimming pared 5 bases from V and 4 bases from J, leaving 17 bases between. In nucleotides, the CDR3 is TGTGCCAGCAGCCCTTTATCCCAGCCCGTCTATGGCTACACCTTC. It is translated as CASSPLSQPVYGYTF.

The rearrangement joins TRBV7-3 to TRBJ2-7; TRBD2 matches at 8 bases. V was clipped by 2 bases and J by 0 bases; unmatched bases: 3. The germline CDR1 and CDR2 sequences are SGHTA and FQGTGA. CDR3 length equals 15 residues. The CDR3 loop reads CASSLLSGNSYEQYF. In DNA, the CDR3 is TGTGCCAGCAGCTTACTTAGCGGGAACTCCTACGAGCAGTACTTC.

The chain joins TRBV5-1 to TRBJ2-2; D possibly matches TRBD1 or TRBD2 (5 bases each). Per the germline V gene, CDR1 is SGHRS and CDR2 is YFSETQ. CDR3 length: 17 residues. With 4 bases removed from V and 0 bases from J, the gap between germline ends came to 16 bases. The CDR3 region has the DNA TGCGCCAGCAGCCTGGGGACCGCTCCCGCGAACACCGGGGAGCTGTTTTTT. It codes for CASSLGTAPANTGELFF.

This chain joins TRBV7-2 and TRBJ2-3; D is possibly TRBD2 (6 bases). Deletions cut 5 bases from V and 0 bases from J, with 9 bases between. This CDR3 is built from 14 residues. Germline V CDR1 and CDR2: SGHTA, FQGNSA. The CDR3 nucleotides read TGTGCCAGCAGCCCGGGACTCAGCACAGATACGCAGTATTTT. The encoded protein is CASSPGLSTDTQYF.

The chain joins TRBV27 to TRBJ2-7, with D maybe TRBD2 (6 bases). This CDR3 spans 14 amino acids. In germline, CDR1 is MNHEY, CDR2 SMNVEV (reference sequence). Trimming removed 2 bases from V and 3 bases from J, with 11 bases in between. CDR3 sequence: CASSLMGLNYEQYF. The CDR3 nucleotides read TGTGCCAGCAGTTTAATGGGACTTAACTACGAGCAGTACTTC.

V usage is TRBV9 and J usage is TRBJ2-2; D perhaps matches TRBD1 (7 bases). The V and J ends lost 3 bases and 6 bases respectively, with 15 bases between them. The length of the CDR3 is 15 residues. CDR1 is SGDLS, CDR2 YYNGEE, per germline. CDR3 nucleotides: TGTGCCAGCAGCGCCCAGGGGGGAGGTGCCGGGGAGCTGTTTTTT. It translates to CASSAQGGGAGELFF. The complete variable domain, with remaining parts taken from reference TRBV9 and TRBJ2-2, reads DSGVTQTPKHLITATGQRVTLRCSPRSGDLSVYWYQQSLDQGLQFLIQYYNGEERAKGNILERFSAQQFPDLHSELNLSSLELGDSALYFCASSAQGGGAGELFFGEGSRLTVL.

The chain combines TRBV30 with TRBJ2-1, with 8 bases identical to TRBD2. The CDR3 has 13 amino acids. V lost 3 bases and J lost 5; bases outside the gene matches: 3. Per the germline V gene, CDR1 is GTSNPN and CDR2 is SVGIG (reference sequence). The CDR3 sequence is CAWSISGNNEQFF. CDR3 sequence (DNA): TGTGCCTGGAGCATTAGCGGGAACAATGAGCAGTTCTTC.

This clone has only one observation. This chain links TRBV5-8 with TRBJ2-7; no clear D gene. The CDR3 extends over 13 amino acids. V was trimmed by 5 bases and J by 0 bases, leaving 9 bases between them. Germline CDR1 SGHTS, CDR2 YDEGEE. The CDR3 bases are TGTGCCAGCAGGGACGGTCCCTCCTACGAGCAGTACTTC. Amino acids: CASRDGPSYEQYF.

The chain uses TRBV7-6 and TRBJ1-3; weak D call: TRBD1 (6 bases). CDR1 and CDR2 (germline): SGHVS, FNYEAQ. The CDR3 spans 16 residues. Trimming stripped 3 bases from V and 1 base from J, with 13 bases between. The CDR3 nucleotides are TGTGCCAGCAGCTTCCAGGGGCGACTTTCTGGAAACACCATATATTTT. It translates to CASSFQGRLSGNTIYF.